This is a list of T cell receptor beta chains from one sample in a study of cytomegalovirus exposure and HLA in healthy donors. Measured with immunoSEQ multiplex PCR; TCRdb has only the in-frame clones, and not every one. The table records 130,000 to 150,000 clones, roughly 10% of them present only once. Sequencing was performed on PBMCs. The receptor source for this set is a male donor in good health and CMV-seronegative. Both conserved end residues are part of each CDR3. The D gene is left open where the match is weak. Size values are once, few and many counts, or a class for expanded clones, and some rows have none.

j_gene: TRBJ2-7; len: 16; v_gene: TRBV5-1; d_gene: -; abundance: few; CDR3aa: CASSLVGTRWAYEQYF; CDR3nt: TGCGCCAGCAGCTTGGTGGGGACTCGTTGGGCCTACGAGCAGTACTTC
j_gene: TRBJ2-7; len: 13; v_gene: TRBV6-5; d_gene: TRBD1; abundance: few; CDR3aa: CASRGQTSYEQYF; CDR3nt: TGTGCCAGCAGGGGACAGACTTCCTACGAGCAGTACTTC
j_gene: TRBJ2-2; len: 13; v_gene: TRBV6-1; d_gene: TRBD1; abundance: -; CDR3aa: CASTGQSTGELFF; CDR3nt: TGTGCCAGCACGGGACAGAGCACCGGGGAGCTGTTTTTT
j_gene: TRBJ1-2; len: 15; v_gene: TRBV6-1; d_gene: TRBD1; abundance: -; CDR3aa: CASSETGSLTYGYTF; CDR3nt: TGTGCCAGCAGCGAGACAGGGTCCCTAACCTATGGCTACACCTTC
j_gene: TRBJ2-3; len: 11; v_gene: TRBV20-1; d_gene: -; abundance: few; CDR3aa: CSVPVGGTQYF; CDR3nt: TGCAGTGTTCCTGTAGGGGGTACGCAGTATTTT
j_gene: TRBJ2-2; len: 14; v_gene: TRBV7-2; d_gene: -; abundance: few; CDR3aa: CASSLAARPGELFF; CDR3nt: TGTGCCAGCAGCTTAGCGGCGCGGCCCGGGGAGCTGTTTTTT
j_gene: TRBJ2-1; len: 17; v_gene: TRBV4-1; d_gene: -; abundance: few; CDR3aa: CASSQEIWLAPYNEQFF; CDR3nt: TGCGCCAGCAGCCAAGAAATCTGGCTAGCGCCTTACAATGAGCAGTTCTTC
j_gene: TRBJ1-1; len: 13; v_gene: TRBV19; d_gene: -; abundance: -; CDR3aa: CASSIVGGTEAFF; CDR3nt: TGTGCCAGTAGTATAGTGGGGGGCACTGAAGCTTTCTTT
j_gene: TRBJ1-2; len: 14; v_gene: TRBV27; d_gene: -; abundance: -; CDR3aa: CASTFGGDSYGYTF; CDR3nt: TGTGCCAGCACTTTCGGCGGCGACAGCTATGGCTACACCTTC
j_gene: TRBJ2-4; len: 12; v_gene: TRBV29-1; d_gene: TRBD1; abundance: -; CDR3aa: CSVGTEDRPQYF; CDR3nt: TGCAGCGTAGGCACCGAGGACAGGCCACAGTACTTC
j_gene: TRBJ1-2; len: 16; v_gene: TRBV5-5; d_gene: -; abundance: -; CDR3aa: CASSLHADTRPYGYTF; CDR3nt: TGTGCCAGCAGCTTACATGCGGACACACGGCCCTATGGCTACACCTTC
j_gene: TRBJ2-1; len: 12; v_gene: TRBV28; d_gene: -; abundance: few; CDR3aa: CASSLSRNEQFF; CDR3nt: TGTGCCAGCAGTCTAAGCAGGAATGAGCAGTTCTTC
j_gene: TRBJ1-2; len: 13; v_gene: TRBV18; d_gene: -; abundance: -; CDR3aa: CASSPGGEYGYTF; CDR3nt: TGTGCCAGCTCACCAGGGGGCGAGTATGGCTACACCTTC
j_gene: TRBJ2-6; len: 18; v_gene: TRBV5-4; d_gene: -; abundance: few; CDR3aa: CASSPGGLLSTGANVLTF; CDR3nt: TGTGCCAGCAGCCCCGGGGGGCTCCTAAGTACTGGGGCCAACGTCCTGACTTTC
j_gene: TRBJ1-5; len: 15; v_gene: TRBV5-4; d_gene: TRBD1; abundance: -; CDR3aa: CASSLFGTGNQPQHF; CDR3nt: TGTGCCAGCAGCTTGTTTGGGACAGGCAATCAGCCCCAGCATTTT
j_gene: TRBJ2-1; len: 16; v_gene: TRBV6-5; d_gene: -; abundance: few; CDR3aa: CASSYSASGSYNEQFF; CDR3nt: TGTGCCAGCAGTTACTCAGCCAGCGGCTCCTACAATGAGCAGTTCTTC
j_gene: TRBJ2-1; len: 14; v_gene: TRBV19; d_gene: TRBD2; abundance: few; CDR3aa: CASSIGAGVDEQFF; CDR3nt: TGTGCCAGTAGTATAGGAGCGGGAGTGGACGAGCAGTTCTTC
j_gene: TRBJ2-7; len: 15; v_gene: TRBV4-3; d_gene: -; abundance: -; CDR3aa: CASSQDPGENYEQYF; CDR3nt: TGCGCCAGCAGCCAAGATCCCGGGGAAAACTACGAGCAGTACTTC
j_gene: TRBJ1-1; len: 14; v_gene: TRBV7-9; d_gene: -; abundance: few; CDR3aa: CASSFGGGPGLGLF; CDR3nt: TGTGCCAGCAGCTTTGGGGGGGGGCCCGGACTGGGACTCTTT
j_gene: TRBJ1-2; len: 14; v_gene: TRBV25-1; d_gene: TRBD1; abundance: -; CDR3aa: CASSFEDRVAGYTF; CDR3nt: TGTGCCAGCAGTTTCGAGGACAGGGTGGCGGGCTACACCTTC
j_gene: TRBJ2-7; len: 14; v_gene: TRBV7-9; d_gene: -; abundance: -; CDR3aa: CASSTRERAYEQYF; CDR3nt: TGTGCCAGCAGCACACGGGAACGAGCCTACGAGCAGTACTTC
j_gene: TRBJ2-7; len: 15; v_gene: TRBV6-1; d_gene: TRBD1; abundance: -; CDR3aa: CASSIGTGISYEQYF; CDR3nt: TGTGCCAGCAGTATCGGGACAGGTATCTCCTACGAGCAGTACTTC
j_gene: TRBJ2-5; len: 14; v_gene: TRBV5-1; d_gene: -; abundance: -; CDR3aa: CASSSTGRIETQYF; CDR3nt: TGCGCCAGCAGCTCGACGGGTCGGATTGAGACCCAGTACTTC
j_gene: TRBJ2-3; len: 14; v_gene: TRBV4-2; d_gene: -; abundance: -; CDR3aa: CASSQGSESDTQYF; CDR3nt: TGTGCCAGCAGCCAAGGGTCAGAATCAGATACGCAGTATTTT
j_gene: TRBJ2-5; len: 14; v_gene: TRBV28; d_gene: TRBD2; abundance: -; CDR3aa: CASLTGGGWETQYF; CDR3nt: TGTGCCAGTCTAACCGGGGGGGGCTGGGAGACCCAGTACTTC
j_gene: TRBJ2-5; len: 13; v_gene: TRBV6-5; d_gene: -; abundance: few; CDR3aa: CASSPGLVLTQYF; CDR3nt: TGTGCCAGCAGCCCCGGACTGGTGTTGACCCAGTACTTC
j_gene: TRBJ1-1; len: 17; v_gene: TRBV28; d_gene: TRBD1; abundance: few; CDR3aa: CATGLPGQGTLDTEAFF; CDR3nt: TGTGCCACCGGCCTACCGGGACAGGGGACGTTGGACACTGAAGCTTTCTTT
j_gene: TRBJ1-1; len: 13; v_gene: TRBV28; d_gene: -; abundance: few; CDR3aa: CASSFPGGAEAFF; CDR3nt: TGTGCCAGCAGTTTCCCCGGAGGCGCTGAAGCTTTCTTT
j_gene: TRBJ1-1; len: 16; v_gene: TRBV15; d_gene: TRBD1; abundance: -; CDR3aa: CATSRDWTGRNTEAFF; CDR3nt: TGTGCCACCAGCAGAGATTGGACAGGGAGGAACACTGAAGCTTTCTTT
j_gene: TRBJ1-1; len: 14; v_gene: TRBV21-1; d_gene: -; abundance: -; CDR3aa: CASSKLFLNTEAFF; CDR3nt: TGTGCCAGCAGCAAACTTTTCTTGAACACTGAAGCTTTCTTT
j_gene: TRBJ1-2; len: 12; v_gene: TRBV7-2; d_gene: -; abundance: -; CDR3aa: CASSLTGYGYTF; CDR3nt: TGTGCCAGCAGCCTGACAGGCTATGGCTACACCTTC
j_gene: TRBJ1-5; len: 14; v_gene: TRBV11-2; d_gene: -; abundance: few; CDR3aa: CASSAGLSNQPQHF; CDR3nt: TGTGCCAGCAGCGCAGGGTTGAGCAATCAGCCCCAGCATTTT
j_gene: TRBJ1-2; len: 14; v_gene: TRBV9; d_gene: -; abundance: -; CDR3aa: CASSEASELEGYTF; CDR3nt: TGTGCCAGCAGCGAGGCAAGCGAGTTGGAAGGCTACACCTTC
j_gene: TRBJ2-2; len: 18; v_gene: TRBV27; d_gene: -; abundance: few; CDR3aa: CASSPLGRLAGGPGELFF; CDR3nt: TGTGCCAGCAGTCCCCTTGGAAGACTAGCAGGGGGCCCCGGGGAGCTGTTTTTT
j_gene: TRBJ2-1; len: 14; v_gene: TRBV6-5; d_gene: -; abundance: few; CDR3aa: CASGRDSLSNEQFF; CDR3nt: TGTGCCAGCGGCCGGGACTCCCTGAGCAATGAGCAGTTCTTC
j_gene: TRBJ1-6; len: 14; v_gene: TRBV30; d_gene: -; abundance: few; CDR3aa: CAWSPGSYNSPLHF; CDR3nt: TGTGCCTGGAGTCCGGGCTCCTATAATTCACCCCTCCACTTT
j_gene: TRBJ1-3; len: 14; v_gene: TRBV11-2; d_gene: TRBD1; abundance: -; CDR3aa: CASKSTGGGFTIYF; CDR3nt: TGTGCCAGCAAATCGACAGGGGGCGGTTTCACCATATATTTT
j_gene: TRBJ2-2; len: 15; v_gene: TRBV30; d_gene: -; abundance: few; CDR3aa: CAWSTGATNTGELFF; CDR3nt: TGTGCCTGGAGTACAGGAGCTACGAACACCGGGGAGCTGTTTTTT
j_gene: TRBJ1-1; len: 14; v_gene: TRBV9; d_gene: -; abundance: -; CDR3aa: CASSIPRVGSEAFF; CDR3nt: TGTGCCAGCAGCATCCCCCGTGTGGGCTCTGAAGCTTTCTTT
j_gene: TRBJ1-5; len: 14; v_gene: TRBV27; d_gene: -; abundance: few; CDR3aa: CASSPGGPYQPQHF; CDR3nt: TGTGCCAGCAGTCCGGGAGGCCCATATCAGCCCCAGCATTTT
j_gene: TRBJ2-2; len: 15; v_gene: TRBV7-3; d_gene: TRBD1; abundance: -; CDR3aa: CASSLRSTGPGELFF; CDR3nt: TGTGCCAGCAGCTTACGGTCGACAGGGCCCGGGGAGCTGTTTTTT
j_gene: TRBJ1-2; len: 14; v_gene: TRBV2; d_gene: TRBD1; abundance: -; CDR3aa: CASREQGGLYGYTF; CDR3nt: TGTGCCAGCAGAGAACAGGGGGGTCTCTATGGCTACACCTTC
j_gene: TRBJ1-2; len: 15; v_gene: TRBV9; d_gene: TRBD1; abundance: -; CDR3aa: CASSVATGVNYGYTF; CDR3nt: TGTGCCAGCAGCGTAGCTACAGGGGTTAACTATGGCTACACCTTC
j_gene: TRBJ1-5; len: 11; v_gene: TRBV28; d_gene: -; abundance: few; CDR3aa: CASSSSQPQHF; CDR3nt: TGTGCCAGCAGTTCTAGCCAGCCCCAGCATTTT
j_gene: TRBJ2-5; len: 14; v_gene: TRBV5-1; d_gene: TRBD2; abundance: few; CDR3aa: CASGVTGRAETQYF; CDR3nt: TGCGCCAGCGGGGTCACGGGGAGGGCCGAGACCCAGTACTTC
j_gene: TRBJ1-6; len: 19; v_gene: TRBV4-2; d_gene: -; abundance: few; CDR3aa: CASSQDSDPGGVGNSPLHF; CDR3nt: TGTGCCAGCAGCCAAGATAGCGACCCGGGCGGGGTGGGGAATTCACCCCTCCACTTT
j_gene: TRBJ2-2; len: 16; v_gene: TRBV5-3; d_gene: TRBD2; abundance: few; CDR3aa: CARSFGLVRDTGELFF; CDR3nt: TGTGCCAGAAGCTTCGGACTAGTTCGGGACACCGGGGAGCTGTTTTTT
j_gene: TRBJ1-5; len: 12; v_gene: TRBV27; d_gene: -; abundance: few; CDR3aa: CASSKHNQPQHF; CDR3nt: TGTGCCAGCAGTAAACACAATCAGCCCCAGCATTTT
j_gene: TRBJ2-5; len: 14; v_gene: TRBV18; d_gene: -; abundance: few; CDR3aa: CASSPPPGPETQYF; CDR3nt: TGTGCCAGCTCACCACCCCCGGGTCCGGAGACCCAGTACTTC
j_gene: TRBJ1-1; len: 15; v_gene: TRBV6-1; d_gene: -; abundance: few; CDR3aa: CASSPHRVMNTEAFF; CDR3nt: TGTGCCAGCAGTCCCCACAGGGTGATGAACACTGAAGCTTTCTTT
j_gene: TRBJ1-2; len: 14; v_gene: TRBV6-1; d_gene: -; abundance: few; CDR3aa: CASSEGGGSYGYTF; CDR3nt: TGTGCCAGCAGTGAGGGGGGAGGGAGCTATGGCTACACCTTC
j_gene: TRBJ1-1; len: 14; v_gene: TRBV28; d_gene: -; abundance: -; CDR3aa: CASRSPKSYTEAFF; CDR3nt: TGTGCCAGCAGAAGTCCTAAGTCGTACACTGAAGCTTTCTTT